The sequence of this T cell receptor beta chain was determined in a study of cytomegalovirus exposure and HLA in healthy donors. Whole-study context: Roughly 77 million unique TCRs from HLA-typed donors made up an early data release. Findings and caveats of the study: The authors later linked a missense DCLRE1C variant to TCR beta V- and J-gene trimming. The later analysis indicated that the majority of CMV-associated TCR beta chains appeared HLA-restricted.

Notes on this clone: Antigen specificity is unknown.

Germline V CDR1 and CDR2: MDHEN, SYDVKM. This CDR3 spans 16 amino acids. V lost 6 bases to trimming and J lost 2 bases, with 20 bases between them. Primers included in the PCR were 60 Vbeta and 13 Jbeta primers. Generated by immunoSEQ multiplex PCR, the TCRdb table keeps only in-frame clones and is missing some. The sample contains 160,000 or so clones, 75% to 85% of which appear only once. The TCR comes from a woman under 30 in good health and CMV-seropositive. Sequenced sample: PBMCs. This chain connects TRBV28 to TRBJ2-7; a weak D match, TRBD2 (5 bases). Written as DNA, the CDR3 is TGTGCCAGCAGAATCCGGCCTGGATCCGGGACCTACGAGCAGTACTTC. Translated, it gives CASRIRPGSGTYEQYF. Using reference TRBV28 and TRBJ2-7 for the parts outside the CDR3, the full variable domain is DVKVTQSSRYLVKRTGEKVFLECVQDMDHENMFWYRQDPGLGLRLIYFSYDVKMKEKGDIPEGYSVSREKKERFSLILESASTNQTSMYLCASRIRPGSGTYEQYFGPGTRLTVT.